This T cell receptor beta chain stems from a study of cytomegalovirus exposure and HLA in healthy donors. About the research overall: Among 350 to 500 genotyped donors, approximately 80% fell in the Caucasian-associated ancestry cluster.

From germline, CDR1 is LGHNA and CDR2 YSLEER. The length of the CDR3 is 16 residues. Trimming at V came to 2 bases and at J to 7 bases, leaving 8 bases not matched to a gene. For this clone: Its antigen is unidentified.

In the PCR, 60 Vbeta and 13 Jbeta primers were used. Profiled with immunoSEQ multiplex PCR; TCRdb holds only in-frame clones, not every one. The table has roughly 100,000 clones, approximately 78% seen once. Study-wide points: A later analysis showed that HLA-associated TCR beta chains had undergone more clonal expansion than equally common others.

Sample: PBMCs. The rearrangement uses TRBV4-3 and TRBJ2-1; 10 bases fit TRBD2. The sequence derives from a woman in her fifties or sixties in good health and CMV-seronegative. DNA for the CDR3: TGCGCCAGCAGCCAACAGACTAGCGGGCCCCGTAATGAGCAGTTCTTC. Its protein product is CASSQQTSGPRNEQFF.